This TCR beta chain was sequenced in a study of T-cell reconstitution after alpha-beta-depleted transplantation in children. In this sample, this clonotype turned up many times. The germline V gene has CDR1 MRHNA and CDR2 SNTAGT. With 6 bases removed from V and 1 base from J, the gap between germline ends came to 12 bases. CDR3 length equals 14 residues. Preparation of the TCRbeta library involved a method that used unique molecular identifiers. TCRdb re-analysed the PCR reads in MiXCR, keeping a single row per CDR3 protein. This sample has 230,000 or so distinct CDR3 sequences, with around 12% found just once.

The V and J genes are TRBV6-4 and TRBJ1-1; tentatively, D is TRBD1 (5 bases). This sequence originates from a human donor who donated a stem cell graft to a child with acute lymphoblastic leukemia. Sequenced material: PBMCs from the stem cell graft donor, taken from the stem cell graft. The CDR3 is CASRPRGQNTEAFF. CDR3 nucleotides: TGTGCCAGCAGACCGAGGGGCCAGAACACTGAAGCTTTCTTT.